A single sample is the source of the 28 T cell receptor beta chains below, sequenced in a study of blood T cell repertoires in COVID-19. Assay: immunoSEQ multiplex PCR; the TCRdb copy retains only in-frame clones and omits some. Here the sample spans about 250,000 clones, around 88% being singletons. The specimen sequenced was peripheral blood. These receptor sequences come from a woman in her thirties with COVID-19, enrolled during active disease.

This sequence joins TRBV5-6 and TRBJ2-7; 8 bases agree with TRBD1. Trimming cost V 2 bases and J 0 bases; bases outside gene matches: 10. The CDR3 consists of 17 residues. Germline V gene lookup returns CDR1 SGHDT and CDR2 YYEEEE. The CDR3 DNA follows: TGTGCCAGCAGCTTCTGGACAGGGTATCGGGGCTCCTACGAGCAGTACTTC. Its translation is CASSFWTGYRGSYEQYF.

The CDR3 DNA is TGTGCCAGTAGTATAGGAGGTAGCGGCCAAGAGACCCAGTACTTC. Translated: CASSIGGSGQETQYF. The chain links TRBV19 to TRBJ2-5; weak D call: TRBD2 (6 bases). CDR3 length: 15 residues. Trimming took 1 base from V and 1 from J, leaving 10 bases between them. The germline V gene has CDR1 LNHDA and CDR2 SQIVND (reference sequence).

The sample holds one count of this clone. The chain combines TRBV5-4 with TRBJ2-3; 7 bases fit TRBD2. The germline gives CDR1 SGHNT, CDR2 YYREEE (reference sequence). The CDR3 is 16 residues long. The junction had 8 bases not matched to a gene; V was cut back by 4 bases and J by 0 bases. The CDR3: CASSPGTIHSTDTQYF. CDR3 sequence (DNA): TGTGCCAGCAGCCCCGGGACTATTCATAGCACAGATACGCAGTATTTT. Filled out from reference TRBV5-4 and TRBJ2-3, the complete variable domain reads ETGVTQSPTHLIKTRGQQVTLRCSSQSGHNTVSWYQQALGQGPQFIFQYYREEENGRGNFPPRFSGLQFPNYSSELNVNALELDDSALYLCASSPGTIHSTDTQYFGPGTRLTVL.

The chain couples TRBV30 to TRBJ2-2; the match to TRBD1 covers 8 bases. V lost 4 bases to trimming and J lost 1 base; unmatched junction nucleotides: 5. The germline V gene has CDR1 GTSNPN and CDR2 SVGIG (reference sequence). This CDR3 is 15 amino acids long. CDR3 nucleotide sequence: TGTGCCTGGATCTTTGGGACAGGGAACACCGGGGAGCTGTTTTTT. This gives the protein CAWIFGTGNTGELFF.

The V call is TRBV6-2 or TRBV6-3, the J call TRBJ2-7; 8 bases are a match to TRBD1. CDR1 is MNHEY and CDR2 is SVGEGT in the germline V gene. This CDR3 is 15 amino acids long. V was clipped by 5 bases and J by 2 bases; unmatched bases: 8. CDR3 DNA sequence: TGTGCCAGCAGTACCCACGGGACAGGAACCTACGAGCAGTACTTC. Amino acids: CASSTHGTGTYEQYF.

The gene calls are TRBV28 and TRBJ2-7, with D perhaps matching TRBD1 (6 bases). The CDR3 contains 15 residues. Germline V gene lookup returns CDR1 MDHEN and CDR2 SYDVKM. V was trimmed by 6 bases and J by 2 bases, leaving 17 bases between them. The CDR3 here is CASSFLPPGAYEQYF. Here the CDR3 DNA reads TGTGCCAGCAGCTTCCTCCCCCCAGGGGCCTACGAGCAGTACTTC. The full variable domain, in which reference TRBV28 and TRBJ2-7 provide the parts outside the CDR3, is DVKVTQSSRYLVKRTGEKVFLECVQDMDHENMFWYRQDPGLGLRLIYFSYDVKMKEKGDIPEGYSVSREKKERFSLILESASTNQTSMYLCASSFLPPGAYEQYFGPGTRLTVT.

This clone has a single count. The chain employs TRBV28 and TRBJ2-1, with D perhaps TRBD1 (6 bases). The CDR3 contains 15 residues. From germline, CDR1 is MDHEN and CDR2 SYDVKM. V dropped 7 bases and J dropped 9 bases, with 22 bases sitting between them. The CDR3 nucleotides are TGTGCCAGCACCCTAGGTGGGACAATCGGCGGTGAGCAGTTCTTC. Its translation: CASTLGGTIGGEQFF. The full variable domain, rest sourced from reference TRBV28 and TRBJ2-1, is DVKVTQSSRYLVKRTGEKVFLECVQDMDHENMFWYRQDPGLGLRLIYFSYDVKMKEKGDIPEGYSVSREKKERFSLILESASTNQTSMYLCASTLGGTIGGEQFFGPGTRLTVL.

The CDR3 coding sequence is TGTGCCAGCAGCTGGGACAGGGTACGGTCTGGGGCCAACGTCCTGACTTTC. It translates to CASSWDRVRSGANVLTF. The V gene is TRBV5-8, the J gene TRBJ2-6; 9 bases agree with TRBD1. CDR3 size: 17 residues. Germline trimming cut 3 bases from V and 1 base from J; bases unmatched to any gene: 5. Germline V gene lookup returns CDR1 SGHTS and CDR2 YDEGEE.

The rearrangement uses TRBV29-1 and TRBJ2-6; TRBD2 might be the D (5 bases). Looked up from germline, CDR1 is SQVTM and CDR2 is ANQGSEA. V was pared by 2 bases and J by 7 bases, with 9 bases between. There are 13 residues in the CDR3. Here the CDR3 DNA reads TGCAGCGTTGAAACAACGGGAGCCAACGTCCTGACTTTC. This sequence encodes CSVETTGANVLTF.

The chain uses TRBV2 and TRBJ2-2; TRBD2 matches at 13 bases. Germline V lookup: CDR1 SNHLY, CDR2 FYNNEI. CDR3 size: 15 residues. With 6 bases clipped from V and 6 bases from J, the junction kept 4 bases outside the gene matches. DNA of the CDR3: TGTGCCAGCAGGGTGACTAGCGGGGGGCCCGGGGAGCTGTTTTTT. Translated: CASRVTSGGPGELFF.

The rearrangement joins TRBV24-1 to TRBJ2-2, with D maybe TRBD1 (6 bases). Trimming pared 6 bases from V and 3 bases from J, leaving 10 bases between. From germline, CDR1 is KGHDR and CDR2 SFDVKD. The CDR3 is 14 amino acids. CDR3 sequence: CATSNRADTGELFF. Written as DNA, the CDR3 is TGTGCCACCAGTAACAGGGCGGACACCGGGGAGCTGTTTTTT.

A single count supports this clone. The chain uses TRBV5-4 and TRBJ2-2; unclear D gene. Germline assignment: CDR1 SGHNT and CDR2 YYREEE (reference sequence). Trimming pared 2 bases from V and 0 bases from J, leaving 8 bases between. The CDR3 has 15 amino acids. The CDR3 DNA reads TGTGCCAGCAGCTTACCGACTGCGAACACCGGGGAGCTGTTTTTT. Translated, it gives CASSLPTANTGELFF.

V gene TRBV19 combines with J gene TRBJ1-1, with unresolved D. The CDR3 has 13 residues. The V and J ends lost 8 bases and 4 bases respectively, with 14 bases between them. Looked up from germline, CDR1 is LNHDA and CDR2 is SQIVND (reference sequence). CDR3 amino acids: CASSIYSVTEAFF. The CDR3 nucleotides read TGTGCCAGTTCAATCTACTCGGTCACTGAAGCTTTCTTT.

CDR3 residues: CASSYSPTSGTDTQYF. CDR3 in DNA: TGTGCCAGCAGTTACTCCCCGACTAGCGGCACAGATACGCAGTATTTT. This chain uses TRBV6-5 with TRBJ2-3; the match to TRBD2 covers 8 bases. In germline, CDR1 is MNHEY, CDR2 SVGAGI. Trimming took 0 bases from V and 1 from J; bases not matched to a gene: 3. CDR3 size: 16 residues.

V and J are TRBV4-1 and TRBJ2-1, with a possible D match to TRBD2 (6 bases). Trimming removed 3 bases at V and 3 bases at J, with 24 bases between. Germline V lookup: CDR1 MGHRA, CDR2 YSYEKL. The CDR3 contains 19 residues. The CDR3 nucleotides are TGCGCCAGCAGCCAGGAGGGGCAGCCTCTAATTACCTACTACAATGAGCAGTTCTTC. Translated: CASSQEGQPLITYYNEQFF.

The chain recombines TRBV29-1 with TRBJ2-7; TRBD1 agrees at 11 bases. The CDR3 consists of 13 residues. CDR1 and CDR2 (germline): SQVTM, ANQGSEA. With 7 bases clipped from V and 6 bases from J, the junction kept 8 bases outside the gene matches. CDR3 DNA: TGCAGCGCCACCGGGACAGGGGGAGGCGAGCAGTACTTC. Translating gives CSATGTGGGEQYF.

The V gene is TRBV5-6, the J gene TRBJ2-3, with no clear D. Trimming left V 0 bases short and J 4 bases short, with 9 bases between. Germline values: CDR1 SGHDT, CDR2 YYEEEE. The CDR3 spans 14 residues. CDR3 in amino acids: CASSLGQIADTQYF. CDR3 nucleotide sequence: TGTGCCAGCAGCTTGGGCCAGATTGCAGATACGCAGTATTTT.

This clone came up once. The V and J genes are TRBV6-5 and TRBJ2-5; D is uncertain. Between the trimmed V and J ends, which lost 0 bases and 4 bases, there was a span of 9 bases. The CDR3 extends over 14 amino acids. CDR1 and CDR2 from the germline V gene are MNHEY and SVGAGI. The CDR3 spells CASSYSSERETQYF. CDR3 bases: TGTGCCAGCAGTTACTCGAGCGAAAGAGAGACCCAGTACTTC.

The chain uses TRBV7-9 and TRBJ1-4; 9 bases are a match to TRBD1. V trimming: 5 bases; J trimming: 5 bases; junction bases outside the gene matches: 6. CDR1 and CDR2 from the germline V gene are SEHNR and FQNEAQ (reference sequence). The CDR3 has 15 amino acids. DNA for the CDR3: TGTGCCAGCAGCCCACAGGGGGCCCGAAATGAAAAACTGTTTTTT. This sequence encodes CASSPQGARNEKLFF.

The chain couples TRBV11-2 to TRBJ1-4; the match to TRBD1 covers 8 bases. The CDR3 covers 15 residues. Germline CDR1 SGHAT, CDR2 FQNNGV. Trimming took 5 bases from V and 3 from J; bases not matched to a gene: 5. The CDR3 loop is CASSGGTGSNEKLFF. In nucleotides, the CDR3 is TGTGCCAGCAGCGGGGGGACAGGCTCTAATGAAAAACTGTTTTTT.

The chain combines TRBV15 with TRBJ1-2; 9 bases align to TRBD1. CDR1 and CDR2 (germline): LNHNV, YYDKDF (reference sequence). V shed 0 bases, J shed 3 bases, and the junction held 17 bases outside the gene matches. The CDR3 length is 20 residues. The CDR3 protein is CATSRDTNLGGTGPYYGYTF. As DNA, the CDR3 is TGTGCCACCAGCAGAGATACTAATCTGGGTGGGACAGGGCCTTACTATGGCTACACCTTC.

This sequence joins TRBV5-1 and TRBJ2-7; D perhaps matches TRBD1 (6 bases). This CDR3 region has 13 residues. Trimming removed 4 bases at V and 3 bases at J, with 11 bases between. Germline lookup yields CDR1 SGHRS and CDR2 YFSETQ. CDR3 protein: CASSRQDFYEQYF. DNA of the CDR3: TGCGCCAGCAGCCGACAGGATTTCTACGAGCAGTACTTC.

This chain links TRBV5-6 with TRBJ2-2; 7 bases are shared with TRBD1. CDR1 is SGHDT and CDR2 is YYEEEE in the germline V gene. After removal of 3 bases from V and 5 bases from J, the junction contained 7 bases not matched to a gene. The CDR3 consists of 15 residues. CDR3 sequence (DNA): TGTGCCAGCAGCTACGGGACAGTCAGGACCGGGGAGCTGTTTTTT. It specifies CASSYGTVRTGELFF.

The chain is built from TRBV28 and TRBJ1-2, with D possibly matching TRBD1 (5 bases). With 5 bases removed from V and 5 bases from J, the gap between germline ends came to 9 bases. The CDR3 length is 12 residues. In germline, CDR1 is MDHEN, CDR2 SYDVKM. CDR3 in DNA: TGTGCCAGCAGTCTACAGGCGTATGGCTACACCTTC. Translating it yields CASSLQAYGYTF.

The chain couples TRBV3-1 (or the pseudogene TRBV3-2) to TRBJ1-4, with 10 nucleotides matching TRBD1. CDR1 LGHDT and CDR2 YNNKEL come from the germline V gene (reference sequence). The CDR3 has 15 residues. The V segment lost 5 bases and the J segment 8 bases; nucleotides outside the gene matches: 8. The CDR3 sequence: CASSTRQGAWEKLFF. The CDR3 DNA follows: TGTGCCAGCAGCACGCGACAGGGGGCCTGGGAAAAACTGTTTTTT.

The V call is TRBV18, the J call TRBJ2-5, with 9 bases aligning to TRBD2. The J segment lost 1 base and the V segment lost 3 bases, leaving 9 bases of the junction unmatched. This CDR3 spans 17 amino acids. Germline V gives CDR1 KGHSH, CDR2 LQKENI. The CDR3 nucleotides are TGTGCCAGCTCACCCGTGGGGCTAGCGGGATTCCAAGAGACCCAGTACTTC. The encoded protein is CASSPVGLAGFQETQYF.

In its sample, this clone was seen once. The V and J genes are TRBV4-2 and TRBJ1-5; D remains unclear. V was shortened by 0 bases and J by 2 bases, with 8 bases between the two germline ends. Germline V gene sequence: CDR1 LGHNA, CDR2 YNFKEQ. This CDR3 is built from 15 residues. The CDR3 protein is CASSQEAVGNQPQHF. The CDR3 DNA sequence: TGTGCCAGCAGCCAAGAGGCGGTGGGCAATCAGCCCCAGCATTTT.

The V gene is TRBV24-1, the J gene TRBJ2-2; the match to TRBD2 covers 8 bases. CDR1 and CDR2 from the germline V gene are KGHDR and SFDVKD. Germline trimming cut 2 bases from V and 5 bases from J; bases unmatched to any gene: 6. The CDR3 is 16 residues long. The CDR3 loop reads CATSDSPRGGTGELFF. The CDR3 coding sequence is TGTGCCACCAGTGATTCCCCACGGGGGGGGACCGGGGAGCTGTTTTTT.